This TCR beta chain was found in a study of blood T cell repertoires in COVID-19. Turning to the study itself: Material from acute and convalescent COVID-19 was sourced from the United States, Italy and Spain.

The authors' processing: The assay estimated nucleated cells by amplifying reference gene primers. Measured with immunoSEQ multiplex PCR; TCRdb has only the in-frame clones, and not every one. V, J and clone size are those of that table, while D and trimming were read from the DNA. The sample includes about 160,000 clones, 81% of them seen just once. V lost 2 bases and J lost 4, with 10 bases in between. This CDR3 is 14 amino acids long. Germline CDR1 reads SGHRS; CDR2 reads YFSETQ. Those who participated ranged in age from about 18 to 89 years and resided in under 25 US areas. Self-reported history from a screening survey and questionnaire set each donor's cohort.

The sample was PBMCs or T cells enriched from blood (not recorded which). The genes are TRBV5-1 and TRBJ1-3, with no clear D. The clonotype comes from a woman aged 40 to 49 with acute COVID-19. The CDR3 region has the DNA TGCGCCAGCAGCTTCGGTCAACCCGGAAACACCATATATTTT. This translates into CASSFGQPGNTIYF.